The T cell receptor beta chain described here comes from a study of beta chain features in type 1 diabetes. Sequenced material consisted of expressed TCRB transcripts (all of the isolated RNA was reverse transcribed). Sequencing was performed with immunoSEQ multiplex PCR; in TCRdb, only in-frame clones are kept and a portion is missing. The data show 330,000 or so clones, 13% to 15% seen once. Sorted cells reached over 95% purity in every population. The TCR comes from a man aged 30 to 39 in good health. The sequenced sample was central memory CD4+ T cells from blood.

The CDR3 DNA reads TGTGCCAGCAGCTTAACTCGGGACTCCGAGCAGTACGTC. Translating it yields CASSLTRDSEQYV. This rearrangement joins TRBV7-8 to TRBJ2-7, with D perhaps matching TRBD2 (6 bases). The CDR3 runs 13 residues. The V end lost 2 bases, the J end lost 6 bases, and 11 bases lay between the germline ends. Germline CDR1 reads SGHVS; CDR2 reads FQNEAQ.